These 27 T cell receptor beta chains share one sample of origin, sequenced in a study of blood T cell repertoires in COVID-19. TCRdb's table, derived via immunoSEQ multiplex PCR, lists solely in-frame clones and lacks some. The table shows some 230,000 clones, with more than 85% occurring only once. The specimen was peripheral blood. Receptor source: a woman aged 45-65 years with COVID-19, enrolled during active disease.

The V and J genes are TRBV9 and TRBJ1-2, with TRBD1 matching over 12 bases. CDR1 and CDR2 (germline): SGDLS, YYNGEE. There are 16 residues in the CDR3. V dropped 0 bases and J dropped 4; count of bases not matched to a gene: 4. In DNA form, the CDR3 reads TGTGCCAGCAGCGTAGTGGGACAGGGGGCTGGCTATGGCTACACCTTC. It encodes CASSVVGQGAGYGYTF.

The chain has TRBV11-3 and TRBJ1-4; possibly TRBD1 for D (6 bases). The CDR3 length is 15 residues. The V end was cut by 5 bases, the J end by 5 bases, with 15 bases between. Germline V gene sequence: CDR1 SGHNT, CDR2 YENEEA. The CDR3 protein is CASSLPRDINEKLFF. Here the CDR3 DNA reads TGTGCCAGCAGCCTACCTCGGGACATAAATGAAAAACTGTTTTTT.

In its sample, this clone was seen a few times. CDR3 in DNA: TGCAGCGGGGGGAGGGACTACGAGCAGTACGTC. Protein sequence: CSGGRDYEQYV. The chain links TRBV29-1 to TRBJ2-7, with TRBD2 identical over 7 bases. There are 11 residues in the CDR3. Germline V gene lookup returns CDR1 SQVTM and CDR2 ANQGSEA. Trimming cost V 7 bases and J 3 bases; bases outside gene matches: 3.

In DNA, the CDR3 is TGTGCCAGTAGTCCCGTCATGGGACATGGTCACTACACCTTC. Translating it yields CASSPVMGHGHYTF. The chain is built from TRBV19 and TRBJ1-2, with D possibly TRBD1 on 6 matching bases. This CDR3 is 14 amino acids long. Trimming took off 5 bases at V and 10 bases at J, with 20 bases between the two ends. Germline CDR1 LNHDA, CDR2 SQIVND (reference sequence).

Ten or more counts support this clone. The V call is TRBV7-3, the J call TRBJ2-3; 7 nucleotides align to TRBD2. Per the germline V gene, CDR1 is SGHTA and CDR2 is FQGTGA. The CDR3 runs to 15 residues. The junction had 3 bases not matched to a gene; V was cut back by 2 bases and J by 1 base. The CDR3 here is CASSLGGLRTDTQYF. In nucleotides, the CDR3 is TGTGCCAGCAGCTTAGGGGGACTACGCACAGATACGCAGTATTTT.

The rearrangement joins TRBV5-1 to TRBJ1-1; 8 nucleotides align to TRBD1. V shed 4 bases and J 1 base; nucleotides not matched to a gene: 3. Germline CDR1 reads SGHRS; CDR2 reads YFSETQ. The CDR3 loop spans 14 amino acids. CDR3 amino acids: CASSQGTGNTEAFF. The CDR3 DNA is TGCGCCAGCAGCCAAGGGACAGGGAACACTGAAGCTTTCTTT.

CDR3 in amino acids: CATMGQGSPLHF. CDR3 DNA: TGTGCCACTATGGGACAGGGTTCACCCCTCCACTTT. The rearrangement uses TRBV2 and TRBJ1-6; the match to TRBD1 covers 9 bases. V trimming: 10 bases; J trimming: 9 bases; junction bases outside the gene matches: 4. CDR1 and CDR2 (germline): SNHLY, FYNNEI. The CDR3 sequence is 12 residues long. The full variable domain, rest sourced from reference TRBV2 and TRBJ1-6, is EPEVTQTPSHQVTQMGQEVILRCVPISNHLYFYWYRQILGQKVEFLVSFYNNEISEKSEIFDDQFSVERPDGSNFTLKIRSTKLEDSAMYFCATMGQGSPLHFGNGTRLTVT.

This chain's CDR3 is CASSSIDRGIHNEQFF. Written as DNA, the CDR3 is TGTGCCAGCAGCTCCATTGACAGGGGGATCCACAATGAGCAGTTCTTC. The chain carries TRBV5-4 and TRBJ2-1, with TRBD1 identical over 9 bases. Germline CDR1 reads SGHNT; CDR2 reads YYREEE (reference sequence). J lost 5 bases, V lost 3 bases, and 9 bases had no gene match. The length of the CDR3 is 16 residues. The complete variable domain, with remaining parts taken from reference TRBV5-4 and TRBJ2-1, reads ETGVTQSPTHLIKTRGQQVTLRCSSQSGHNTVSWYQQALGQGPQFIFQYYREEENGRGNFPPRFSGLQFPNYSSELNVNALELDDSALYLCASSSIDRGIHNEQFFGPGTRLTVL.

V is TRBV19 and J is TRBJ2-5; TRBD1 matches 7 bases. CDR3 length equals 15 residues. V shed 3 bases and J 5 bases; nucleotides not matched to a gene: 9. Germline V CDR1 and CDR2: LNHDA, SQIVND (reference sequence). CDR3 sequence (DNA): TGTGCCAGTAGTATCGACAGGGTACGGGCGGAGACCCAGTACTTC. It translates to CASSIDRVRAETQYF.

The table lists this clone with a count of one. The J gene is TRBJ1-2, the V gene TRBV7-6; a possible D gene is TRBD1 (5 bases). Trimming removed 5 bases from V and 6 bases from J, with 13 bases in between. Germline CDR1 and CDR2: SGHVS and FNYEAQ. CDR3 length equals 13 residues. The CDR3 spells CASSPWGGDGYTF. The CDR3 bases are TGTGCCAGCAGCCCATGGGGAGGGGATGGCTACACCTTC.

In its sample, this clone was seen once. V usage is TRBV5-5 and J usage is TRBJ1-3; D remains unclear. CDR1 and CDR2 (germline): SGHKS, YYEKEE (reference sequence). Trimming shortened V by 4 bases and J by 0 bases, and 11 bases separated the two germline ends. The CDR3 has 15 residues. CDR3 nucleotide sequence: TGTGCCAGCAGCCCCGGGGTCGTCTCTGGAAACACCATATATTTT. Translating gives CASSPGVVSGNTIYF.

The chain recombines TRBV29-1 with TRBJ2-1; 8 nucleotides line up with TRBD1. V was clipped by 1 base and J by 7 bases; unmatched bases: 9. This CDR3 has 15 residues. Looked up from germline, CDR1 is SQVTM and CDR2 is ANQGSEA. CDR3 nucleotide sequence: TGCAGCGTTGAAGGCGGGAAGGACAGGGTAAATGAGCAGTTCTTC. It is translated as CSVEGGKDRVNEQFF.

The chain combines TRBV5-6 with TRBJ2-1; 7 bases are a match to TRBD2. The CDR3 totals 15 residues. The V gene's germline CDR1 is SGHDT and CDR2 YYEEEE. J lost 3 bases, V lost 1 base, and 4 bases had no gene match. CDR3 in amino acids: CASSLRLAVYNEQFF. The CDR3 DNA reads TGTGCCAGCAGCTTGAGACTAGCCGTCTACAATGAGCAGTTCTTC.

J is TRBJ2-3 and V is TRBV5-1, with 8 bases matching TRBD2. V lost 0 bases, J lost 0 bases, and 9 bases stayed unmatched. The CDR3 has 18 residues. Germline assignment: CDR1 SGHRS and CDR2 YFSETQ. In DNA form, the CDR3 reads TGCGCCAGCAGCTTGGCCCCCCCCGGGACTAGAAGCACAGATACGCAGTATTTT. It specifies CASSLAPPGTRSTDTQYF.

V is TRBV10-3 and J is TRBJ2-2, with TRBD1 matching 7 bases. Looked up from germline, CDR1 is ENHRY and CDR2 is SYGVKD. This CDR3 region has 16 residues. V shed 3 bases, J shed 4 bases, and the junction held 8 bases outside the gene matches. The CDR3 region is CAISEIGGGGTGELFF. CDR3 in DNA: TGTGCCATCAGTGAAATAGGGGGCGGAGGCACCGGGGAGCTGTTTTTT.

The CDR3 loop is CASRLTSGDTLYEQYF. Here the CDR3 DNA reads TGCGCCAGCAGGTTGACTAGCGGGGATACCCTCTACGAGCAGTACTTC. The chain links TRBV5-1 to TRBJ2-7; TRBD2 agrees at 11 bases. V lost 5 bases to trimming and J lost 3 bases; unmatched junction nucleotides: 10. Germline V gene lookup returns CDR1 SGHRS and CDR2 YFSETQ. The length of the CDR3 is 16 residues.

The chain couples TRBV27 to TRBJ2-1; a possible D gene is TRBD2 (6 bases). The CDR3 covers 15 residues. Germline CDR1 reads MNHEY; CDR2 reads SMNVEV (reference sequence). V lost 5 bases, J lost 9 bases, and 20 bases lay in between. CDR3 loop: CASSLSWGGSFEQFF. In DNA form, the CDR3 reads TGTGCCAGCAGTCTTTCCTGGGGAGGAAGTTTTGAGCAGTTCTTC.

The chain has TRBV3-1 (or the pseudogene TRBV3-2) and TRBJ1-6; D remains unclear. Germline assignment: CDR1 LGHDT and CDR2 YNNKEL (reference sequence). Trimming stripped 1 base from V and 6 bases from J, with 7 bases between. CDR3 length equals 14 residues. The CDR3 DNA reads as TGTGCCAGCAGCCAAGTTCTCAGTAATTCACCCCTCCACTTT. Amino acid sequence: CASSQVLSNSPLHF.

The V call is TRBV19, the J call TRBJ2-7; 14 bases align to TRBD2. CDR3 size: 14 residues. V shed 10 bases and J 2 bases; nucleotides not matched to a gene: 4. Germline V gene data show CDR1 as LNHDA and CDR2 as SQIVND (reference sequence). The CDR3 sequence: CAIRTSGGTYEQYF. Written as DNA, the CDR3 is TGTGCCATACGGACTAGCGGGGGGACCTACGAGCAGTACTTC.

The CDR3 here is CASSTGSGQPQHF. The CDR3 DNA sequence: TGTGCCAGCAGTACAGGGTCCGGGCAGCCCCAGCATTTT. The V call is TRBV12-3 or TRBV12-4, the J call TRBJ1-5; the D gene is possibly TRBD1 (6 bases). With 5 bases removed from V and 7 bases from J, the gap between germline ends came to 12 bases. The CDR3 contains 13 residues.

In this sample, this clone turned up a few times. The chain uses TRBV2 and TRBJ2-7; maybe TRBD2 (5 bases). The ends were cut back, 3 bases at V and 5 bases at J, with 5 bases in the middle. Germline V gene lookup returns CDR1 SNHLY and CDR2 FYNNEI. The CDR3 spans 11 residues. The CDR3 coding sequence is TGTGCCAGCAGTGAGAGGGACGAGCAGTACTTC. This translates into CASSERDEQYF.

This chain joins TRBV11-3 and TRBJ1-3; the D gene is possibly TRBD1 (5 bases). Trimming left V 5 bases short and J 2 bases short, with 19 bases between. Germline CDR1 and CDR2: SGHNT and YENEEA. The CDR3 length is 17 residues. CDR3 in DNA: TGTGCCAGCAGCGACCAGAAGTGGGGGGGTCCTGGAAACACCATATATTTT. It is translated as CASSDQKWGGPGNTIYF.

This chain uses TRBV4-2 with TRBJ2-2; TRBD2 is a possible D gene (8 bases). The germline gives CDR1 LGHNA, CDR2 YNFKEQ. V was pared by 3 bases and J by 3 bases, with 23 bases between. This CDR3 comprises 19 residues. For the CDR3, the DNA is TGTGCCAGCAGCCACGTTAAAGGGGGCCCAGCGGGGGACACCGGGGAGCTGTTTTTT. It is translated as CASSHVKGGPAGDTGELFF.

The chain employs TRBV19 and TRBJ1-6; 7 bases are shared with TRBD1. The CDR3 is made up of 14 amino acids. V lost 5 bases, J lost 10 bases, and 8 bases stayed unmatched. The germline V gene encodes CDR1 LNHDA and CDR2 SQIVND (reference sequence). The CDR3 loop is CASSPTGLQSPLHF. The CDR3 coding sequence is TGTGCCAGTAGTCCGACAGGGCTTCAATCACCCCTCCACTTT.

The chain joins TRBV9 to TRBJ2-7, with D perhaps TRBD1 (6 bases). Trimming left V 3 bases short and J 1 base short, with 11 bases between. The CDR3 spans 14 residues. Germline values: CDR1 SGDLS, CDR2 YYNGEE. CDR3 residues: CASSGTAMSYEQYF. The CDR3 region has the DNA TGTGCCAGCAGCGGGACAGCTATGTCCTACGAGCAGTACTTC.

The chain recombines TRBV11-2 with TRBJ1-1; D gene uncertain. V lost 6 bases and J 0 bases, leaving 20 bases between the germline ends. CDR1 is SGHAT and CDR2 is FQNNGV in the germline V gene. This CDR3 has 17 residues. The CDR3 sequence is CASRIDGRYYLNTEAFF. CDR3 in DNA: TGTGCCAGCAGAATCGATGGCAGATACTATCTGAACACTGAAGCTTTCTTT.

This clone is a singleton in its sample. The chain joins TRBV7-2 to TRBJ2-2; 8 nucleotides agree with TRBD2. The length of the CDR3 is 17 residues. Looked up from germline, CDR1 is SGHTA and CDR2 is FQGNSA. The V segment lost 5 bases and the J segment 4 bases; nucleotides outside the gene matches: 12. The CDR3 nucleotides are TGTGCCAGCAGCCTGAGGCTCGGGGGGGCCTCCACCGGGGAGCTGTTTTTT. Residues: CASSLRLGGASTGELFF. The full variable domain, its missing parts supplied by reference TRBV7-2 and TRBJ2-2, is GAGVSQSPSNKVTEKGKDVELRCDPISGHTALYWYRQSLGQGLEFLIYFQGNSAPDKSGLPSDRFSAERTGGSVSTLTIQRTQQEDSAVYLCASSLRLGGASTGELFFGEGSRLTVL.